This T cell receptor beta chain was found in a study of blood T cell repertoires in COVID-19. The table came from immunoSEQ multiplex PCR; TCRdb's copy has only in-frame clones and leaves some out. The table records 200,000 to 250,000 clones, less than 90% of them present only once. This clone was counted between two and nine times. The CDR3 runs to 13 residues. Per the germline V gene, CDR1 is LGHDT and CDR2 is YNNKEL (reference sequence). The V end was cut by 6 bases, the J end by 4 bases, with 9 bases between. The sequence derives from a woman aged 80 or over with active or convalescent COVID-19. Sequenced: peripheral blood. The rearrangement joins TRBV3-1 (or the pseudogene TRBV3-2) to TRBJ2-2; D gene uncertain. CDR3 DNA: TGTGCCAGCAGACCAGAGGTCACCGGGGAGCTGTTTTTT. Translated: CASRPEVTGELFF.